This is a list of T cell receptor beta chains from one sample in a study of T cell repertoires in cytomegalovirus infection. For these TCRs, the target antigens are not known. TCRdb re-called the reads with MiXCR, one entry per CDR3 protein. The sample lists 800,000 to 950,000 distinct CDR3 sequences, about 31% occurring once. This specimen consisted of cultured CD8+ T cells from PBMCs, obtained from culture after CMV antigen stimulation. These receptors all come from a human donor in good health (CMV status not recorded). Some clones in this sample may be carry-over from other donors' samples. Both conserved end residues are part of each CDR3. Fields, in order: D gene, J gene, clone size, V gene, CDR3 protein, CDR3 DNA. The D gene is left open where the match is weak. Part of the rows lack a size; the others show once, few, many or a class for expanded clones.

>NA|TRBJ2-1|NA|TRBV27
CASSLIGGVYNEQFF
TGTGCCAGCAGTTTAATAGGGGGGGTCTACAATGAGCAGTTCTTC
>TRBD1|TRBJ1-2|few|TRBV27
CASSLSGTGGFYGYTF
TGTGCCAGCAGTTTATCGGGGACAGGGGGCTTCTATGGCTACACCTTC
>TRBD2|TRBJ2-1|few|TRBV2
CASSESGGPQPFYNEQFF
TGTGCCAGCAGTGAAAGCGGGGGCCCCCAACCTTTTTACAATGAGCAGTTCTTC
>NA|TRBJ1-1|few|TRBV7-7
CASSPMSGTEAFF
TGTGCTAGCAGCCCCATGAGTGGGACTGAAGCTTTCTTT
>NA|TRBJ2-2|NA|TRBV12-3/TRBV12-4
CASRAGGPGELFF
TGTGCCAGCAGGGCTGGAGGACCCGGGGAGCTGTTTTTT
>TRBD1|TRBJ1-1|few|TRBV4-2
CASSQTGGGEETFF
TGTGCCAGCAGCCAAACAGGGGGCGGGGAAGAAACTTTCTTT
>NA|TRBJ2-5|few|TRBV28
CASSPGSDSQETQYF
TGTGCCAGCAGTCCGGGTTCGGACAGTCAAGAGACCCAGTACTTC
>NA|TRBJ2-7|few|TRBV20-1
CSAKLANRPYEQYF
TGCAGTGCGAAACTAGCAAACCGCCCTTACGAGCAGTACTTC
>NA|TRBJ2-7|NA|TRBV11-3
CASSFGVGLTYEQYF
TGTGCCAGCAGCTTTGGGGTTGGGCTTACCTACGAGCAGTACTTC
>TRBD1|TRBJ1-5|few|TRBV2
CASSRGTDNQPQHF
TGTGCCAGCAGCCGAGGGACAGACAATCAGCCCCAGCATTTT
>NA|TRBJ1-1|few|TRBV11-2
CASTKGTELVDWGTEAFF
TGTGCCAGCACCAAGGGAACGGAATTGGTAGACTGGGGCACTGAAGCTTTCTTT
>NA|TRBJ2-1|NA|TRBV11-2
CASSSSGARNEQFF
TGTGCCAGCAGCTCTTCAGGGGCCCGGAATGAGCAGTTCTTC
>NA|TRBJ1-2|NA|TRBV27
CASSSSEKSGYTF
TGTGCCAGCAGTTCGAGCGAGAAGAGTGGCTACACCTTC
>TRBD2|TRBJ2-3|once|TRBV19
CASSIDRALAGIVRADTQYF
TGTGCCAGTAGTATAGACAGAGCACTAGCGGGGATCGTCAGGGCAGATACGCAGTATTTT
>NA|TRBJ1-2|few|TRBV6-8
CASSLGRRDGYTF
TGTGCCAGCAGTTTAGGCCGGAGGGATGGCTACACCTTC
>NA|TRBJ1-4|few|TRBV7-6
CASSLVQGSDEKLFF
TGTGCCAGCAGCTTAGTTCAGGGAAGTGATGAAAAACTGTTTTTT
>NA|TRBJ2-3|few|TRBV6-2/TRBV6-3
CASSWPRGDPSTDTQYF
TGTGCCAGCAGCTGGCCGCGTGGGGACCCTAGCACAGATACGCAGTATTTT
>NA|TRBJ1-1|many|TRBV6-1
CASSFPQGNTEAFF
TGTGCCAGCAGTTTCCCTCAGGGGAACACTGAAGCTTTCTTT
>NA|TRBJ2-7|few|TRBV5-4
CASSALQGHDEQYF
TGTGCCAGCAGCGCGCTACAGGGACATGACGAGCAGTACTTC
>NA|TRBJ2-5|many|TRBV7-8
CASSLANLFRFDSETQYF
TGTGCCAGCAGCTTAGCGAATTTATTTAGGTTTGACTCAGAGACCCAGTACTTC
>NA|TRBJ1-4|NA|TRBV6-6
CASSYRQGEVNEKLFF
TGTGCCAGCAGTTACCGTCAGGGAGAAGTTAATGAAAAACTGTTTTTT
>NA|TRBJ2-1|NA|TRBV11-3
CASSLDRLGGEQFF
TGTGCCAGCAGCTTAGACCGGTTAGGGGGTGAGCAGTTCTTC
>NA|TRBJ2-1|NA|TRBV7-7
CASSLEARIGDEQFF
TGTGCTAGCAGCTTAGAGGCCAGAATAGGGGATGAGCAGTTCTTC
>TRBD1|TRBJ2-7|NA|TRBV7-9
CASRPGGPYEQYF
TGTGCCAGCAGACCAGGGGGTCCCTACGAGCAGTACTTC
>TRBD1|TRBJ2-1|NA|TRBV19
CASSFHRGPTYNEQFF
TGTGCCAGTAGTTTCCACAGGGGACCGACCTACAATGAGCAGTTCTTC
>NA|TRBJ2-1|many|TRBV7-2
CASTLPSYNEQFF
TGTGCCAGCACCCTCCCCTCCTACAATGAGCAGTTCTTC
>TRBD1|TRBJ1-1|NA|TRBV6-1
CASSGYTGDTEAFF
TGTGCCAGCAGTGGATATACAGGGGACACTGAAGCTTTCTTT
>NA|TRBJ2-2|NA|TRBV3-1
CASSHIPYGGASNTGELFF
TGTGCCAGCAGCCACATACCATACGGCGGGGCTTCGAACACCGGGGAGCTGTTTTTT
>NA|TRBJ2-2|NA|TRBV6-1
CASSYKLPIYTGELFF
TGTGCCAGCAGTTACAAACTCCCGATATACACCGGGGAGCTGTTTTTT
>TRBD2|TRBJ2-2|few|TRBV6-1
CASMFAGGLAGTGELFF
TGTGCCAGCATGTTTGCCGGGGGACTAGCGGGGACCGGGGAGCTGTTTTTT
>NA|TRBJ2-1|NA|TRBV29-1
CSVKTGVSYNEQFF
TGCAGCGTCAAGACAGGTGTCTCCTACAATGAGCAGTTCTTC
>NA|TRBJ2-1|NA|TRBV6-2/TRBV6-3
CASSYGTPTYNEQFF
TGTGCCAGCAGTTACGGGACCCCAACGTACAATGAGCAGTTCTTC
>NA|TRBJ2-3|NA|TRBV5-1
CASGRLGAWGPDTRYF
TGCGCCAGCGGCAGGCTGGGAGCGTGGGGTCCAGATACGCGGTATTTT
>NA|TRBJ2-5|few|TRBV4-1
CASSQAGRPQEGTQYF
TGCGCCAGCAGCCAAGCAGGGCGTCCTCAAGAAGGGACCCAGTACTTC
>TRBD2|TRBJ2-7|NA|TRBV13
CASSSPLAGVREQYF
TGTGCCAGCAGCTCCCCACTAGCGGGGGTTAGGGAGCAGTACTTC
>NA|TRBJ2-2|NA|TRBV6-5
CASTWGGAGGELFF
TGTGCCAGCACATGGGGGGGGGCTGGCGGGGAGCTGTTTTTT
>TRBD1|TRBJ1-1|many|TRBV7-4
CASSTGTGLRNAFF
TGTGCCAGCAGCACCGGGACAGGTCTACGGAACGCTTTCTTT
>NA|TRBJ1-1|few|TRBV5-4
CASRVREDTTDTEAFF
TGTGCCAGCAGGGTGCGTGAGGACACGACGGACACTGAAGCTTTCTTT
>TRBD1|TRBJ1-1|NA|TRBV4-1
CASSPPQGGEAFF
TGCGCCAGCAGCCCGCCGCAGGGGGGGGAAGCTTTCTTT
>NA|TRBJ1-5|NA|TRBV6-6
CASSSQGTAQHF
TGTGCCAGCAGTTCCCAGGGGACGGCCCAGCATTTT
>TRBD1|TRBJ2-1|few|TRBV5-6
CASSLGDRGLYNEQFF
TGTGCCAGCAGCTTGGGAGACAGGGGTCTCTACAATGAGCAGTTCTTC
>NA|TRBJ1-2|NA|TRBV19
CASRWGVQGDYGYTF
TGTGCCAGTAGGTGGGGCGTACAGGGTGACTATGGCTACACCTTC
>NA|TRBJ1-5|NA|TRBV7-2
CASSLGLGAAQPQHF
TGTGCCAGCAGCTTAGGTCTGGGGGCGGCTCAGCCCCAGCATTTT
>TRBD1|TRBJ1-5|NA|TRBV27
CASRVGTGGSEPQHF
TGTGCCAGCAGAGTCGGGACAGGGGGTAGTGAGCCCCAGCATTTT
>NA|TRBJ2-2|NA|TRBV28
CASSLSRGSGELFF
TGTGCCAGCAGTTTATCGAGGGGCTCCGGGGAGCTGTTTTTT
>NA|TRBJ2-3|NA|TRBV20-1
CSARTENTDTQYF
TGCAGTGCGCGGACAGAAAACACAGATACGCAGTATTTT
>TRBD2|TRBJ2-1|few|TRBV4-3
CASSQEAGGPNNEQFF
TGCGCCAGCAGCCAAGAAGCGGGGGGGCCGAACAATGAGCAGTTCTTC
>NA|TRBJ1-4|few|TRBV7-6
CASSHRDGNEKLFF
TGTGCCAGCAGCCACCGGGACGGTAATGAAAAACTGTTTTTT
>NA|TRBJ1-6|NA|TRBV7-9
CASSDTALHF
TGTGCCAGCAGCGATACAGCCCTCCACTTT
>NA|TRBJ1-1|NA|TRBV20-1
CSVGSSEAFF
TGCAGTGTGGGCAGCAGTGAAGCTTTCTTT
>NA|TRBJ2-1|NA|TRBV5-1
CASSLSWETYNEQFF
TGCGCCAGCAGCTTGTCGTGGGAAACATACAATGAGCAGTTCTTC
>NA|TRBJ2-5|NA|TRBV7-9
CASSPSRIEWKGTQYF
TGTGCCAGCAGCCCCTCACGGATAGAGTGGAAAGGGACCCAGTACTTC
>TRBD1|TRBJ2-3|few|TRBV7-9
CASERQGQSTDTQYF
TGTGCCAGCGAAAGACAGGGCCAGTCCACAGATACGCAGTATTTT
>NA|TRBJ2-6|few|TRBV7-9
CASSLIGNSGANVLTF
TGTGCCAGCAGTCTCATAGGGAACTCTGGGGCCAACGTCCTGACTTTC